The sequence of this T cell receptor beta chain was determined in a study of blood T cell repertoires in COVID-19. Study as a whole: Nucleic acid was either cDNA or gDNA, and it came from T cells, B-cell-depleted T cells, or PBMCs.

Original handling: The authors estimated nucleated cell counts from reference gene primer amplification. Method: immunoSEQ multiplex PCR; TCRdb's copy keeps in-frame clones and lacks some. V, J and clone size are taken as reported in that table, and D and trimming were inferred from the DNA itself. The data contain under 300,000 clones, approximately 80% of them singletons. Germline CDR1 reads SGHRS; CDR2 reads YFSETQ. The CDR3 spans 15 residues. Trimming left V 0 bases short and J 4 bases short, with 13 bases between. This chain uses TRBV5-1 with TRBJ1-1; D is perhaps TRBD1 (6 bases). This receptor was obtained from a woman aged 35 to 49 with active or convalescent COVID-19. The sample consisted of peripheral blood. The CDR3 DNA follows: TGCGCCAGCAGCTTGGACAGGGTCTCAGGCACTGAAGCTTTCTTT. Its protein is CASSLDRVSGTEAFF.